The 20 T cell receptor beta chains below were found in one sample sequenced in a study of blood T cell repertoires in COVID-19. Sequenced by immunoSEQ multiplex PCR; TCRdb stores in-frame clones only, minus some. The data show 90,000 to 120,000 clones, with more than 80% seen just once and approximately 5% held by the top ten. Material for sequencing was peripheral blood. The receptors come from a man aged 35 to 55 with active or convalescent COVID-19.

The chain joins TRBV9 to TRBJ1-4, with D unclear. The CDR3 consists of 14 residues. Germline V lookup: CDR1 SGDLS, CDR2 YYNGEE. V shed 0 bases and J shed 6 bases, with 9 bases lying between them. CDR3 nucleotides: TGTGCCAGCAGCGTAGGGACCGGGGATGAAAAACTGTTTTTT. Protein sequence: CASSVGTGDEKLFF.

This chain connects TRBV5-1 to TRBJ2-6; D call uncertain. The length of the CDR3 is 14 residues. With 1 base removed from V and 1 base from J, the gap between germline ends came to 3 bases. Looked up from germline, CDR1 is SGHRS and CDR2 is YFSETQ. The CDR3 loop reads CASSLYSGANVLTF. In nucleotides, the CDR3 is TGCGCCAGCAGCTTGTATTCTGGGGCCAACGTCCTGACTTTC.

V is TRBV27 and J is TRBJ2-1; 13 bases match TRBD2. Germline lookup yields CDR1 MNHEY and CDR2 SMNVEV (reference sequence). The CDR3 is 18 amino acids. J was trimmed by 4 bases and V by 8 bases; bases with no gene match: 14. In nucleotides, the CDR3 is TGTGCCAGCCCCCGGGCGGGACAGGGACTAGCGGGGTACAATGAGCAGTTCTTC. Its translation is CASPRAGQGLAGYNEQFF.

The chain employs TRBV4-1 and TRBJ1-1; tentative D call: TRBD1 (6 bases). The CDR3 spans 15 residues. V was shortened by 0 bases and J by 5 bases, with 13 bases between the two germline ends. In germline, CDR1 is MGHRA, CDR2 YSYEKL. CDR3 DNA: TGCGCCAGCAGCCAAGAAGGGACCCAGGGGACTGAAGCTTTCTTT. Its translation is CASSQEGTQGTEAFF.

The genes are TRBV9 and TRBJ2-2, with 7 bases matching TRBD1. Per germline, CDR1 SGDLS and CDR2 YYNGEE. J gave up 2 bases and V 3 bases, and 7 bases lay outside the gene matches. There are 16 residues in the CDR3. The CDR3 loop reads CASSASGTVNTGELFF. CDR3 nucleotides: TGTGCCAGCAGCGCATCCGGGACAGTTAACACCGGGGAGCTGTTTTTT.

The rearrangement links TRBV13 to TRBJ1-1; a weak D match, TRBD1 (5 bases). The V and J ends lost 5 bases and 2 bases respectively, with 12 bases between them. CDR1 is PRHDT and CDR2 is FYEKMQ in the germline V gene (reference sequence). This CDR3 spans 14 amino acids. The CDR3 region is CASSTTQGNTEAFF. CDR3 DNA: TGTGCCAGCAGCACAACCCAGGGAAACACTGAAGCTTTCTTT.

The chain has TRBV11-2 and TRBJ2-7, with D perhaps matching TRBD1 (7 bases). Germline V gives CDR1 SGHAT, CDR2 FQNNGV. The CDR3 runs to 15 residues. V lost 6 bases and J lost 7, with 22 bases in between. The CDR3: CASRPGGTALLEQYF. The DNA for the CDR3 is TGTGCCAGCAGGCCAGGGGGGACAGCCCTCTTGGAGCAGTACTTC.

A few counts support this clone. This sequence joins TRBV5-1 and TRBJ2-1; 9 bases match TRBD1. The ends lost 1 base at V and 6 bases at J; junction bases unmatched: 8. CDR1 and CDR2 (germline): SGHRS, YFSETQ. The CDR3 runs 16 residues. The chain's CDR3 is CASSLSGTGRVNEQFF. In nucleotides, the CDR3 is TGCGCCAGCAGCTTGTCGGGGACAGGGCGGGTCAATGAGCAGTTCTTC. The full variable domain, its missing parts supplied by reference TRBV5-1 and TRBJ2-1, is KAGVTQTPRYLIKTRGQQVTLSCSPISGHRSVSWYQQTPGQGLQFLFEYFSETQRNKGNFPGRFSGRQFSNSRSEMNVSTLELGDSALYLCASSLSGTGRVNEQFFGPGTRLTVL.

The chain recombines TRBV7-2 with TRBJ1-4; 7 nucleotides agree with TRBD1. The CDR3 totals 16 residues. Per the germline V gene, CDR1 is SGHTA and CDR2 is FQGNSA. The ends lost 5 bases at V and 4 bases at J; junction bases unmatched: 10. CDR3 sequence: CASSVVGTANNEKLFF. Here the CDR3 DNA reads TGTGCCAGCAGCGTGGTAGGGACAGCTAATAATGAAAAACTGTTTTTT.

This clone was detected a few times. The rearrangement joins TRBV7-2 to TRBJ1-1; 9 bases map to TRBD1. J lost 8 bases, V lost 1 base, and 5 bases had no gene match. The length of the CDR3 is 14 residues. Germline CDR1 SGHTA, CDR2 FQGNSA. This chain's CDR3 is CASSLVGQGKEAFF. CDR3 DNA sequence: TGTGCCAGCAGCTTAGTGGGACAGGGTAAGGAAGCTTTCTTT. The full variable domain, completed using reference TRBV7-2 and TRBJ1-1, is GAGVSQSPSNKVTEKGKDVELRCDPISGHTALYWYRQSLGQGLEFLIYFQGNSAPDKSGLPSDRFSAERTGGSVSTLTIQRTQQEDSAVYLCASSLVGQGKEAFFGQGTRLTVV.

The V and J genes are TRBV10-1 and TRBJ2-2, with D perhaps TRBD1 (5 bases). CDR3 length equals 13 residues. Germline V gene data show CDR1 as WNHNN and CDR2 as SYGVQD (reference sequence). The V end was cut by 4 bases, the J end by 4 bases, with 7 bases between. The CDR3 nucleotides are TGCGCCAGCAGTGTGGGGCTCACCGGGGAGCTGTTTTTT. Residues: CASSVGLTGELFF.

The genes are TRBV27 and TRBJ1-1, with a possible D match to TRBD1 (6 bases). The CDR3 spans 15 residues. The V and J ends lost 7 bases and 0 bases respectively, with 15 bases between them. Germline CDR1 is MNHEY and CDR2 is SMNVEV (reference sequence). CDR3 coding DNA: TGTGCCAGCACTAATTCAGGGGACATGAACACTGAAGCTTTCTTT. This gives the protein CASTNSGDMNTEAFF.

CDR3 in DNA: TGTGCCACGGAACAGGGTAATCAGCCCCAGCATTTT. It translates to CATEQGNQPQHF. The chain couples TRBV15 to TRBJ1-5; TRBD1 is a possible D gene (6 bases). This CDR3 region has 12 residues. The germline V and J ends were trimmed by 9 bases and 4 bases, with 10 bases remaining between them. Germline CDR1 and CDR2: LNHNV and YYDKDF (reference sequence).

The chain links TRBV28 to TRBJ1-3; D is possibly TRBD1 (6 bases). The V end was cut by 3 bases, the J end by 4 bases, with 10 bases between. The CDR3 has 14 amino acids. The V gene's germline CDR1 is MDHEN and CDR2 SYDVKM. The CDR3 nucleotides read TGTGCCAGCAGTTTGTGGACAGCCGGAAACACCATATATTTT. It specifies CASSLWTAGNTIYF. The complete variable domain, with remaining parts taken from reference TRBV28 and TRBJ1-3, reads DVKVTQSSRYLVKRTGEKVFLECVQDMDHENMFWYRQDPGLGLRLIYFSYDVKMKEKGDIPEGYSVSREKKERFSLILESASTNQTSMYLCASSLWTAGNTIYFGEGSWLTVV.

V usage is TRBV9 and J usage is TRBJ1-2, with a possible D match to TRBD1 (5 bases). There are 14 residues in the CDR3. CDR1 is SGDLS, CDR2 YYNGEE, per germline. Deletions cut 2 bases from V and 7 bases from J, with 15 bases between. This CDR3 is CASSVTAGLGGYTF. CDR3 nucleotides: TGTGCCAGCAGCGTCACGGCAGGGTTGGGTGGCTACACCTTC. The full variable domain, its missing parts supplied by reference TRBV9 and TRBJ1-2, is DSGVTQTPKHLITATGQRVTLRCSPRSGDLSVYWYQQSLDQGLQFLIQYYNGEERAKGNILERFSAQQFPDLHSELNLSSLELGDSALYFCASSVTAGLGGYTFGSGTRLTVV.

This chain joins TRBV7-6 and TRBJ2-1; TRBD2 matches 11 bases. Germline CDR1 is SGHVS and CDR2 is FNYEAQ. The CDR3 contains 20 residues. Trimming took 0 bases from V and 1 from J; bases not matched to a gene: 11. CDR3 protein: CASSLALGLAGGGSYNEQFF. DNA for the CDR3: TGTGCCAGCAGCTTAGCGCTTGGGCTAGCGGGAGGTGGTTCCTACAATGAGCAGTTCTTC.

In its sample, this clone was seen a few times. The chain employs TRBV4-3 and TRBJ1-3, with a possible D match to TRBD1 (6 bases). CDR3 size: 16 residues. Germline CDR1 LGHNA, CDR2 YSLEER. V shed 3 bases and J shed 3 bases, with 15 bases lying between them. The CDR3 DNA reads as TGCGCCAGCAGCCAGCCGACAGGATCAGGTGGAAACACCATATATTTT. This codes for CASSQPTGSGGNTIYF.

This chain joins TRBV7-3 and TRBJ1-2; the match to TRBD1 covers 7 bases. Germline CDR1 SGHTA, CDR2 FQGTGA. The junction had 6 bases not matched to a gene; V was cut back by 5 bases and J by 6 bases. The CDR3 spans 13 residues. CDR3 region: CASSHQGVNGYTF. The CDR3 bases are TGTGCCAGCAGCCACCAGGGGGTTAATGGCTACACCTTC.

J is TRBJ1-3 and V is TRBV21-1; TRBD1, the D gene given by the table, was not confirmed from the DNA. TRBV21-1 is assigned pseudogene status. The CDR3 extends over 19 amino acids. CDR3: CASSTDGQESPSSGNTIYF. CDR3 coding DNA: TGTGCCAGCAGCACGGATGGACAGGAAAGTCCGAGCTCTGGAAACACCATATATTTT.

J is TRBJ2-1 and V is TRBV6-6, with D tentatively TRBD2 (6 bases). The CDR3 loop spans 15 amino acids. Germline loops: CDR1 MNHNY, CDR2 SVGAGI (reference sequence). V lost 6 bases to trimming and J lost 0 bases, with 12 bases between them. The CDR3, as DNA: TGTGCCAGCAGGGAGGGGACGAGCTCCTACAATGAGCAGTTCTTC. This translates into CASREGTSSYNEQFF.